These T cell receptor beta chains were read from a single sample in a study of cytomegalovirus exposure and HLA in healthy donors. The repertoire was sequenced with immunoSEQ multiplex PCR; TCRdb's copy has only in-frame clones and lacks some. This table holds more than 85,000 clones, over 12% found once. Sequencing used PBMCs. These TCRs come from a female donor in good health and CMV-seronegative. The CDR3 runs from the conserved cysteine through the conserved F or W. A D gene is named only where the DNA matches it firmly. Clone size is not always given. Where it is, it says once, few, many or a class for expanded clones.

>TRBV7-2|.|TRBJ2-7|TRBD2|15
TGTGCCAGCAGCTTATCCGGACTAGCGACGTACGAGCAGTACTTC
CASSLSGLATYEQYF
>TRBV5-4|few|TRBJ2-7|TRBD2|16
TGTGCCAGCAGCCCGTATGCGACTAGCGTCGGCTACGAGCAGTACTTC
CASSPYATSVGYEQYF
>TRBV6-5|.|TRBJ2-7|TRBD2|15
TGTGCCAGCAGCCCTGGACTAGCGGGAGTGAGGGAGCAGTACTTC
CASSPGLAGVREQYF
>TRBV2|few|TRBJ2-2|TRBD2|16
TGTGCCAGCAGCATTACTAGCGGGGTGGGCACCGGGGAGCTGTTTTTT
CASSITSGVGTGELFF
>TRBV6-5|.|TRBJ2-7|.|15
TGTGCCAGCAGTTACTCCGGTGGTCTCCCAAGCGAGCAGTACTTC
CASSYSGGLPSEQYF
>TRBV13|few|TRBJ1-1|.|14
TGTGCCAGCAGCCCAGGACTGGAGAACACTGAAGCTTTCTTT
CASSPGLENTEAFF
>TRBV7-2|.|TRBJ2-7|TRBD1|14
TGTGCCAGCAGCATCGGGACAGGGGGCTACGAGCAGTACTTC
CASSIGTGGYEQYF
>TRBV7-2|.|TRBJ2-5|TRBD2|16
TGTGCCAGCAGCTTCACCGGGACTAATGAAGTCGAGACCCAGTACTTC
CASSFTGTNEVETQYF
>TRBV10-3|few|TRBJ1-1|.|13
TGTGCCATCAGCAAGGGGGGGGACACTGAAGCTTTCTTT
CAISKGGDTEAFF
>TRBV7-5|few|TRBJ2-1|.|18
TGTGCCAGAAGCCAAAGAGGAATGGGACAGGGCTCCTACAATGAGCAGTTCTTC
CARSQRGMGQGSYNEQFF
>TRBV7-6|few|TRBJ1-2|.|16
TGTGCCAGCAGCTTAGCGGCTAGGGCCCTTAGCGAGGGCTACACCTTC
CASSLAARALSEGYTF
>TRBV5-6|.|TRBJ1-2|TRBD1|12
TGTGCCAGCAGCCGACAGGGGCCTGGCTACACCTTC
CASSRQGPGYTF
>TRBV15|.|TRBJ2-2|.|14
TGTGCCACCAGCAGGGACCGGGGCACCGGGGAGCTGTTTTTT
CATSRDRGTGELFF
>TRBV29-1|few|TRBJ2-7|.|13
TGCAGCGCCAAACATAGCGGATTCTACGAGCAGTACTTC
CSAKHSGFYEQYF
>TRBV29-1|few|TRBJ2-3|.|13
TGCAGCGTTGAAGATACTAGCACAGATACGCAGTATTTT
CSVEDTSTDTQYF
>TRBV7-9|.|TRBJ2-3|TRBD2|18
TGTGCCAGCAGCTTAGCGCCCCTAGCGGGGGAACCCACAGATACGCAGTATTTT
CASSLAPLAGEPTDTQYF
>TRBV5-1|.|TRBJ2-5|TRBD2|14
TGCGCCAGCAGCCGGGGGGAGGGGCTGGAGACCCAGTACTTC
CASSRGEGLETQYF
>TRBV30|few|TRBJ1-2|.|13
TGTGCCTGGAGTGGGGGGAGGATCTATGGCTACACCTTC
CAWSGGRIYGYTF
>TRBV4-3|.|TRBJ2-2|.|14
TGCGCCAGCAGCTTTGGAGGGAACACCGGGGAGCTGTTTTTT
CASSFGGNTGELFF
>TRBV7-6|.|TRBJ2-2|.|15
TGTGCCAGCAGCGCCACAGGGTCGAGCACCGGGGAGCTGTTTTTT
CASSATGSSTGELFF
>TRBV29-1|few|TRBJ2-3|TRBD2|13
TGCAGCGTTGGGGGACTAGCAACAGATACGCAGTATTTT
CSVGGLATDTQYF
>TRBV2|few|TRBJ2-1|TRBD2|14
TGTGCCAGCCGGACTAGCGGGGGGTACAATGAGCAGTTCTTC
CASRTSGGYNEQFF
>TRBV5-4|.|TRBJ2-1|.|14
TGTGCCAGCAGCTTGGCTCCTCCCTACAATGAGCAGTTCTTC
CASSLAPPYNEQFF
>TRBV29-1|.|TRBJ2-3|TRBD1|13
TGCAGCGGCAGGACAGGGATCGCCGATACGCAGTATTTT
CSGRTGIADTQYF
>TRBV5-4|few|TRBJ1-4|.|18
TGTGCCAGCAGCGAACTTCCGGGACATGGAACAACTAATGAAAAACTGTTTTTT
CASSELPGHGTTNEKLFF
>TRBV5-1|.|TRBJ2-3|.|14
TGCGCCAGCAGCTCGGGTGTCAGGGCGGATACGCAGTATTTT
CASSSGVRADTQYF
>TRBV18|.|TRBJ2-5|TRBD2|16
TGTGCCAGCTCACTGTCGCTAGCGGGAGTCCAAGAGACCCAGTACTTC
CASSLSLAGVQETQYF
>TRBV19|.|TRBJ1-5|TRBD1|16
TGTGCCAGTAGTATTGGGGGCAGGGGGAGAGATCAGCCCCAGCATTTT
CASSIGGRGRDQPQHF
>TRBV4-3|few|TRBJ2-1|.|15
TGCGCCAGCAGCCCCCATGGGGGGGGCTTTGGCGAGCAGTTCTTC
CASSPHGGGFGEQFF
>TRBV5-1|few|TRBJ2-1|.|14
TGCGCCAGCAGCACAGGGTGGGCGGACAATGAGCAGTTCTTC
CASSTGWADNEQFF
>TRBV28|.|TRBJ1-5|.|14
TGTGCCAGCAGTTTGGGCCAGGGGAATCAGCCCCAGCATTTT
CASSLGQGNQPQHF
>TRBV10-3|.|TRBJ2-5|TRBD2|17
TGTGCCAGCGCCCGGGCTAGCGGGAGAGTCGTCGGAGAGACCCAGTACTTC
CASARASGRVVGETQYF
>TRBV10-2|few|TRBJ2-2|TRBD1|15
TGCGCCAGCCACTCACAGGGGGCGAACACCGGGGAGCTGTTTTTT
CASHSQGANTGELFF
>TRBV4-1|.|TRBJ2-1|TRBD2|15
TGCGCCAGCAGCCAAGGACTAGCGGGGGGCGATGAGCAGTTCTTC
CASSQGLAGGDEQFF
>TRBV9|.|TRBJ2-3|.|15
TGTGCCAGCAGCGTAGACGGGACTCGCACAGATACGCAGTATTTT
CASSVDGTRTDTQYF
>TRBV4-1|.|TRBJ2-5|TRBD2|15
TGCGCCAGCAACCGACTAGCGGGGGAACAAGAGACCCAGTACTTC
CASNRLAGEQETQYF
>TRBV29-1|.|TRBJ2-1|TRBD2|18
TGCAGCGTTGTCTTAGGGACTAGCGGGAGTAGGGGCTACAATGAGCAGTTCTTC
CSVVLGTSGSRGYNEQFF
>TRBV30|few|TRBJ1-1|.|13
TGTGCCTGGAGTGTACAACAGAACACTGAAGCTTTCTTT
CAWSVQQNTEAFF
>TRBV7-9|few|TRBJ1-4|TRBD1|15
TGTGCCAGCAGCGGAATTAACAGGGGGGAAGAAAAACTGTTTTTT
CASSGINRGEEKLFF
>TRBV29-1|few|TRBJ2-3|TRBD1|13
TGCAGCGTTGATTGGACAGGGACAGATACGCAGTATTTT
CSVDWTGTDTQYF
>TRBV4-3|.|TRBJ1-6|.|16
TGCGCCAGCAGCCAAGATAGTCACGACACTAATTCACCCCTCCACTTT
CASSQDSHDTNSPLHF
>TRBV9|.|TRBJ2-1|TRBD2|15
TGTGCCAGCAGCGCCTTCCAGCGGGGACACAATGAGCAGTTCTTC
CASSAFQRGHNEQFF
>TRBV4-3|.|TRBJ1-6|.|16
TGCGCCAGCAGCCAGGGGGGAAGGCCGAATAATTCACCCCTCCACTTT
CASSQGGRPNNSPLHF
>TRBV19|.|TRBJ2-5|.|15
TGTGCCAGTAGTATAGCGGCAGGCGGGTCCCAGACCCAGTACTTC
CASSIAAGGSQTQYF
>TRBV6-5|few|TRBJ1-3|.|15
TGTGCCAGCAGTTACCGGGGGGCGCCTGGAAACACCATATATTTT
CASSYRGAPGNTIYF
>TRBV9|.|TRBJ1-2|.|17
TGTGCCAGCAGCGGGATCGGGGGGGCGCCGGCTAACTATGGCTACACCTTC
CASSGIGGAPANYGYTF
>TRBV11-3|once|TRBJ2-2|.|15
TGTGCCAGCAGCTTAGGCCAGGGGAACACCGGGGAGCTGTTTTTT
CASSLGQGNTGELFF
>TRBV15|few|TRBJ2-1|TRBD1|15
TGTGCCACCAGCAGAGACGGGACAGTTAGGGATGAGCAGTTCTTC
CATSRDGTVRDEQFF
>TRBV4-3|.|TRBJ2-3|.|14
TGCGCCAGCAGCCAAGACCTCCAGGCGGATACGCAGTATTTT
CASSQDLQADTQYF
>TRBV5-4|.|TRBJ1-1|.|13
TGTGCCAGCAGCCGGGAGAGGCACACTGAAGCTTTCTTT
CASSRERHTEAFF
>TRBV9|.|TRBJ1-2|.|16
TGTGCCAGCAGCTCCAGAGGGGGGGGCGAAAACTATGGCTACACCTTC
CASSSRGGGENYGYTF
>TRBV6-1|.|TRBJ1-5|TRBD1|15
TGTGCCAGCAGTGAACTTGGGACAGGAGATCAGCCCCAGCATTTT
CASSELGTGDQPQHF
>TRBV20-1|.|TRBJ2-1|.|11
TGCAGTGCTAGCGGGTTAGATGAGCAGTTCTTC
CSASGLDEQFF
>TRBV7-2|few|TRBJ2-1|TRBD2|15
TGTGCCAGCAGCTCGACTAGCGGGGCTCGAAATGAGCAGTTCTTC
CASSSTSGARNEQFF
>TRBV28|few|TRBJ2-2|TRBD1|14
TGTGCCAGCAGGGGACAGCTAAACACCGGGGAGCTGTTTTTT
CASRGQLNTGELFF
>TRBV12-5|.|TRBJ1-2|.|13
TGTGCTAGTGGTTTGGGGGGGGTGGGCGGCTACACCTTC
CASGLGGVGGYTF
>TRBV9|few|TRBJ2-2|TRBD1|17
TGTGCCAGCAGCGCTCAAATAGGACAGGTGAACACCGGGGAGCTGTTTTTT
CASSAQIGQVNTGELFF